The sequence of this T cell receptor (beta chain) was determined in a study of blood T cell repertoires in COVID-19. Sequencing used immunoSEQ multiplex PCR; TCRdb keeps in-frame clones, though not all of them. The sample records about 250,000 clones, more than 70% being singletons. The source of this sequence is a woman in her forties who had recovered from COVID-19. The sample comprised peripheral blood.

Written as DNA, the CDR3 is TGTGCCAGCAGCCCCAACCCCCAAGGGGCTGGTGAAAAACTGTTTTTT. This gives the protein CASSPNPQGAGEKLFF. The chain employs TRBV7-9 and TRBJ1-4; possible D gene TRBD1, 5 bases. The CDR3 sequence is 16 residues long. The V gene lost 5 bases and the J gene lost 7 bases, with 20 bases spanning the gap. CDR1 SEHNR and CDR2 FQNEAQ come from the germline V gene (reference sequence).